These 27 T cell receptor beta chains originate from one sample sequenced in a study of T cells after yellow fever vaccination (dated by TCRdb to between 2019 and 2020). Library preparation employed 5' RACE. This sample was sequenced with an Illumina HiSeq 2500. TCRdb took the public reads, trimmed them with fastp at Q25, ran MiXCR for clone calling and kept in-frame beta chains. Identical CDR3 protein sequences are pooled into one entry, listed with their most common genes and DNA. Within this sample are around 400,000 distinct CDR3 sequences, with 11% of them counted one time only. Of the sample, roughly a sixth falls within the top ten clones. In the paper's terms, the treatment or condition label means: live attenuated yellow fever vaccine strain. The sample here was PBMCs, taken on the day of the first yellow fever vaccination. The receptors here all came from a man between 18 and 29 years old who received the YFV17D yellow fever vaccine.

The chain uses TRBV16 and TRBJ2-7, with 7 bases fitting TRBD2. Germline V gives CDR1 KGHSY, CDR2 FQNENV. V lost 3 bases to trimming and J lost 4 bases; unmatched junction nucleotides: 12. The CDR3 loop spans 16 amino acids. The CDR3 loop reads CASSQLDTGTTYEQYF. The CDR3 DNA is TGTGCCAGCAGCCAGCTAGATACCGGGACTACTTACGAGCAGTACTTC.

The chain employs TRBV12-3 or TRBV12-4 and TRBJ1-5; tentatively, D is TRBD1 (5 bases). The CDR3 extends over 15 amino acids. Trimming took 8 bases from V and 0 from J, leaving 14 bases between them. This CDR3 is CASLRDGYSNQPQHF. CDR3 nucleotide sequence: TGTGCCAGCCTAAGGGACGGTTATAGCAATCAGCCCCAGCATTTT.

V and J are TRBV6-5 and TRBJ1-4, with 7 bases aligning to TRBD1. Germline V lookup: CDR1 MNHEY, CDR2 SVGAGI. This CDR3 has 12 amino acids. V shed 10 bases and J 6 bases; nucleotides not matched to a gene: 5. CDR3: CATGGQDEKLFF. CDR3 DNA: TGTGCCACTGGAGGACAGGATGAAAAACTGTTTTTT.

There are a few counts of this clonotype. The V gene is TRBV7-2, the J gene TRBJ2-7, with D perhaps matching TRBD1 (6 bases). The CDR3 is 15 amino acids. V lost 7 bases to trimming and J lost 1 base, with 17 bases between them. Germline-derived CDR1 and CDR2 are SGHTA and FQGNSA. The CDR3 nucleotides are TGTGCCAGCACCCTCCGGACAGCGGTTTCCTACGAGCAGTACTTC. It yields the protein CASTLRTAVSYEQYF.

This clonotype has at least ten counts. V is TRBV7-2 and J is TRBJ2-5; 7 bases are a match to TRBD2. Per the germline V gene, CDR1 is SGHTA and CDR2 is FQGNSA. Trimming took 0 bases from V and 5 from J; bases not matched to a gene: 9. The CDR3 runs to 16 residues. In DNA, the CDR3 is TGTGCCAGCAGCTTAGCGGGACGGGGGGTATTGGAGACCCAGTACTTC. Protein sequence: CASSLAGRGVLETQYF. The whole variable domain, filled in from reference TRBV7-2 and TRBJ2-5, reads GAGVSQSPSNKVTEKGKDVELRCDPISGHTALYWYRQSLGQGLEFLIYFQGNSAPDKSGLPSDRFSAERTGGSVSTLTIQRTQQEDSAVYLCASSLAGRGVLETQYFGPGTRLLVL.

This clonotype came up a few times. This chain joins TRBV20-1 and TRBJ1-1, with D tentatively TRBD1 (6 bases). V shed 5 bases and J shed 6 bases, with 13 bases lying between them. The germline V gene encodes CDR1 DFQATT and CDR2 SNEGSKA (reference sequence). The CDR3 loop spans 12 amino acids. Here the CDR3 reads CSAPTGFSEAFF. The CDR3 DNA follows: TGCAGTGCTCCAACAGGGTTCTCTGAAGCTTTCTTT.

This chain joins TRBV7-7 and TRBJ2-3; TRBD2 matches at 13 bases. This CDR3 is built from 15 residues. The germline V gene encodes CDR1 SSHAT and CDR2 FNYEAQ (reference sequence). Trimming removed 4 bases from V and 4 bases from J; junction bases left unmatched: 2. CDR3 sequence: CASSYTSGGADTQYF. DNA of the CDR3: TGTGCCAGCAGCTACACTAGCGGGGGGGCAGATACGCAGTATTTT.

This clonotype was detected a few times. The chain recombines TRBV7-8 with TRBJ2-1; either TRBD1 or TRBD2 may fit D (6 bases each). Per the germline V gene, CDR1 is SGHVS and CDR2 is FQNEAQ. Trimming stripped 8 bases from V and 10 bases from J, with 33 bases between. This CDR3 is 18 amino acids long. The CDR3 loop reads CASAPRRGGTSLYGEQFF. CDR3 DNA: TGTGCCAGCGCCCCTAGGAGAGGGGGGACATCCCTCTACGGGGAGCAGTTCTTC.

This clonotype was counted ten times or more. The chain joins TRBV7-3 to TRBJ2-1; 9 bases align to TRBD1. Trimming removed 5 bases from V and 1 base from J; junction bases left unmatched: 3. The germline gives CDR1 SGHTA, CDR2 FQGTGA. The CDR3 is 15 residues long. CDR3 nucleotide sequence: TGTGCCAGCAGCCAGACAGGGGGATCCTACAATGAGCAGTTCTTC. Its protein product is CASSQTGGSYNEQFF.

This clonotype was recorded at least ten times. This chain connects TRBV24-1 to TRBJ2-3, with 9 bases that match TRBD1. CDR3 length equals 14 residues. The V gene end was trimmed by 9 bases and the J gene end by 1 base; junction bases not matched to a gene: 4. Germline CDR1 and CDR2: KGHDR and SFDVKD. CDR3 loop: CATAGQGRTDTQYF. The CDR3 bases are TGTGCCACCGCCGGACAGGGGCGCACAGATACGCAGTATTTT.

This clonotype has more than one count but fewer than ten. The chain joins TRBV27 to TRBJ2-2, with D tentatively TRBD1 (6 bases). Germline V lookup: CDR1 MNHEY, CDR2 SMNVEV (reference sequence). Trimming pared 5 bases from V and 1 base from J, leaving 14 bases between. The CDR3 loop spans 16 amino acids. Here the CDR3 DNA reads TGTGCCAGCAGTATCCCCCTGGGACAGAACACCGGGGAGCTGTTTTTT. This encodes CASSIPLGQNTGELFF.

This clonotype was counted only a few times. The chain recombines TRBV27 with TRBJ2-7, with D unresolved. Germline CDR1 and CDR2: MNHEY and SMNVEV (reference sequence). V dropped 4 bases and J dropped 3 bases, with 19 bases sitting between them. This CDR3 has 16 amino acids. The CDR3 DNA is TGTGCCAGCAGTTGGAACCAGGCAGGAAACTACTACGAGCAGTACTTC. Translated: CASSWNQAGNYYEQYF.

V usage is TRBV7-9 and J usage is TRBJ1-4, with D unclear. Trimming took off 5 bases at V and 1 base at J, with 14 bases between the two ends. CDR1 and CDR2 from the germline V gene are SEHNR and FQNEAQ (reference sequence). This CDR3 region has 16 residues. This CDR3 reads CASSPSTGRTNEKLFF. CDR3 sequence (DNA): TGTGCCAGCAGCCCATCCACGGGCAGAACTAATGAAAAACTGTTTTTT.

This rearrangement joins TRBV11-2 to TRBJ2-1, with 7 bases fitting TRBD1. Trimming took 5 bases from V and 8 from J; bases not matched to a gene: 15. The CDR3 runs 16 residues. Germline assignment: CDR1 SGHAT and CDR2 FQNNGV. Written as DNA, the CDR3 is TGTGCCAGCAGCCCATCCCCGGGACAGCCTGACGATGAGCAGTTCTTC. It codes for CASSPSPGQPDDEQFF.

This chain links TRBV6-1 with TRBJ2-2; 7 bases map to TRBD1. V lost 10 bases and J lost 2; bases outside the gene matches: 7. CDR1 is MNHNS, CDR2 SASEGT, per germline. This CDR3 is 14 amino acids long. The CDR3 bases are TGTGCCACCAACAGGGGAGATAACACCGGGGAGCTGTTTTTT. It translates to CATNRGDNTGELFF.

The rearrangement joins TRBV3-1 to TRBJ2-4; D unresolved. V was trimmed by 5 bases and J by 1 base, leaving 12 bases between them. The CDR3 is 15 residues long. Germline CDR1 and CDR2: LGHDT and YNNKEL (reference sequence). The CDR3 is CASSEKSGAKNIQYF. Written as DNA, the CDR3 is TGTGCCAGCAGCGAAAAATCCGGGGCCAAAAACATTCAGTACTTC.

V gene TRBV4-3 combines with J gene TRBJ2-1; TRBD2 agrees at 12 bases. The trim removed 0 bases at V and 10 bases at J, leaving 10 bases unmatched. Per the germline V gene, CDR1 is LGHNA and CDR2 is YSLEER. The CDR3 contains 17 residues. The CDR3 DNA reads TGCGCCAGCAGCCAAGAGGCGGCTAGCGGGGGGGCATCCGAGCAGTTCTTC. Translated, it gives CASSQEAASGGASEQFF.

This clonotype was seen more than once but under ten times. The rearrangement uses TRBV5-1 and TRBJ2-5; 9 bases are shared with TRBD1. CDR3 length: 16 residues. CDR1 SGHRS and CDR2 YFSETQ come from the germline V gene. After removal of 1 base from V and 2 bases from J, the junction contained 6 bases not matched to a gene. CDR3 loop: CASSLITGTGQETQYF. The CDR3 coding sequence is TGCGCCAGCAGCTTGATTACCGGGACAGGGCAAGAGACCCAGTACTTC.

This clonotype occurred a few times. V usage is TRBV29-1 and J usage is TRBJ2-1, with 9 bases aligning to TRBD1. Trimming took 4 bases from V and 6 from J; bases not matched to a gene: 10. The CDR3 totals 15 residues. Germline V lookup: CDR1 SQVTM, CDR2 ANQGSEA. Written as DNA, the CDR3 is TGCAGCGTTGCTAGTAGGGACAGGGAGATCAATGAGCAGTTCTTC. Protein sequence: CSVASRDREINEQFF.

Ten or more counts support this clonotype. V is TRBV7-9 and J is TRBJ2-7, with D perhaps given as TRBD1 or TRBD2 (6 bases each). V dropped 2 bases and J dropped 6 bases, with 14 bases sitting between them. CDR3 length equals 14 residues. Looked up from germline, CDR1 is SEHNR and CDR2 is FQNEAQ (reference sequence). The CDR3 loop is CASSLIGGGTEQYV. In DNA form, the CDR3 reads TGTGCCAGCAGCTTAATCGGAGGGGGTACCGAGCAGTACGTC.

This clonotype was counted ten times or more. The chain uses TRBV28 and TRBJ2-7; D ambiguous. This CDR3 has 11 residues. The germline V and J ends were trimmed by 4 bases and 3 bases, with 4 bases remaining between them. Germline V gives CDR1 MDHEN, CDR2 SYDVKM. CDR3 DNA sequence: TGTGCCAGCAGTTCCATCTACGAGCAGTACGTC. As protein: CASSSIYEQYV.

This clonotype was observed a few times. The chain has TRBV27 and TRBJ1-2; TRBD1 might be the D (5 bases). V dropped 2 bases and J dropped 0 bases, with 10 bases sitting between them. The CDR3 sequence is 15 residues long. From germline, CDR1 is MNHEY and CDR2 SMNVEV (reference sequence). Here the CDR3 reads CASSLEGAPNYGYTF. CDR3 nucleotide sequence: TGTGCCAGCAGTTTAGAAGGGGCGCCTAACTATGGCTACACCTTC.

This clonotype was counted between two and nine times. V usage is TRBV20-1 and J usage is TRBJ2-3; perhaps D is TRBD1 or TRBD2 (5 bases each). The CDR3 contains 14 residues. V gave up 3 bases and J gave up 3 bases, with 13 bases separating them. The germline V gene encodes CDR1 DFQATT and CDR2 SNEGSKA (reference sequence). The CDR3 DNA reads TGCAGTGCTAGTGGGGGTAGGGCGACAGATACGCAGTATTTT. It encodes CSASGGRATDTQYF.

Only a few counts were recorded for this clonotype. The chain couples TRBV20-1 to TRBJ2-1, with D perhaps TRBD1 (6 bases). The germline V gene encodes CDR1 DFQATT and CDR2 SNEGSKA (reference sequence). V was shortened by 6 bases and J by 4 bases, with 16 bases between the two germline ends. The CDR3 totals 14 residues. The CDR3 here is CSATQGPTYNEQFF. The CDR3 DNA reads TGCAGTGCCACACAGGGTCCAACTTACAATGAGCAGTTCTTC.

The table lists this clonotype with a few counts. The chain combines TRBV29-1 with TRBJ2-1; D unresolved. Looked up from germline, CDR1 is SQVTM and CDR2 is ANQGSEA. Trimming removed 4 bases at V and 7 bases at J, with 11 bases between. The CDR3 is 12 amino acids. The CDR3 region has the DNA TGCAGCGTTGGAGTGATGCAGAATGAGCAGTTCTTC. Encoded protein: CSVGVMQNEQFF.

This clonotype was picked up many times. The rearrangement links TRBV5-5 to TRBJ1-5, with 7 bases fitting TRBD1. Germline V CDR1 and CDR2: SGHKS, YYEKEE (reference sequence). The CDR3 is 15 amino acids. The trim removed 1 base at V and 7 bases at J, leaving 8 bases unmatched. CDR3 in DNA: TGTGCCAGCAGCTTGAGGGGGAACAGGGGACAGCCCCAGCATTTT. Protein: CASSLRGNRGQPQHF.

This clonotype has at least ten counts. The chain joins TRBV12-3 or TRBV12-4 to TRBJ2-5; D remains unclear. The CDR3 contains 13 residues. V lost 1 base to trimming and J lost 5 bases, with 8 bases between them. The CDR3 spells CASSLGPAETQYF. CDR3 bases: TGTGCCAGCAGTTTAGGCCCAGCGGAGACCCAGTACTTC.